This T cell receptor beta chain was profiled in a study of T cell responses to AZD1222 COVID-19 vaccine (dated by TCRdb to the early 2020s). About the full investigation: Because spike-specific TCR depth and breadth did not differ between the two schedules, AZD1222 recipients who got a second dose at roughly 4 weeks were pooled with those who got a second dose at roughly 12 weeks. A total of about 240 trial participants underwent TCR sequencing, of whom about 210 received two doses of AZD1222 and about 25 received two doses of the MenACWY control vaccine. Enrollment into the trials was organized by age into subgroups of 18-55, 56-69 and 70-plus years, and those subgroups contained roughly 150, 30 and 60 TCR-sequenced participants, respectively. Here is what the overall study found, with its caveats: Spike-specific TCR breadth and depth rose significantly after two AZD1222 doses compared with day 0 and with MenACWY recipients. In the small 56-69-year group, the increase in depth fell short of significance, most likely because of low power. Only five or six AZD1222 recipients were SARS-CoV-2 seropositive at baseline, limiting conclusions about previously exposed vaccinees. Reportedly, almost half of the unique spike-specific TCRs recognized epitopes lying outside the regions that are mutated in the B.1.351 and B.1.1.7 variants. Because no day 14 peak-response samples were available, repertoires were characterized only after the peak T cell response. Most participants were white British and females outnumbered males, and the authors suggested that clonal diversity may have been underestimated. The vaccine-associated CD4 TCRs covered the entire spike protein, and the dominant responses fell in regions 160-218 and 743-854.

The CDR3 regions of human TCRbeta chains were analyzed by immunosequencing. Per the authors' processing: Repertoire TCRs were checked for matches against a reference library of SARS-CoV-2-specific TCRs that had been generated using the MIRA antigen-specificity platform. Breadth was defined as the fraction of unique TCRs that were SARS-CoV-2-associated, and depth was defined as the fraction of total T cells that were SARS-CoV-2-associated. Using the MIRA data, each spike-specific TCR was mapped to the spike region that the TCR reacts to and placed in a CD4 or CD8 class. Log10-transformed breadth and depth values were compared by one-way ANOVA with Sidak's multiple comparisons tests. TCRdb obtained this table from immuneACCESS and retained in-frame rearrangements with V and J assigned. These tables miss some clones; where compared with another copy, unresolved V genes account for less than half of the shortfall, and the remainder is unexplained. Clone size and V and J calls were adopted from that table, with D and trimming inferred from the DNA. Within this sample are around 130,000 clones, with over 90% of them counted one time only. The ten largest clonotypes hold roughly 0.91% of the sample.

The time point label here, explained by the study, means: baseline before first vaccination. Samples from vaccinated people were obtained from the UK trials COV001 and COV002, which included a single-blind randomized controlled phase 2/3 trial of AZD1222 (ChAdOx1 nCoV-19) in healthy adults. Trial participant PBMC samples were collected at day 0 and day 28 after the second dose for TCRbeta chain sequencing. The CDR3 starts with the cysteine, ends with the phenylalanine, and has 16 residues. The DNA shown is the 48-base CDR3, in frame from base 1. CDR1 MNHEY and CDR2 SVGAGI are derived from the germline V gene. V is clipped by 0 bases and J by 4 bases, and the sequence between their germline boundaries is 14 bases long. Note on this clone: This clone's antigen is unknown. Per-nucleotide qualities are absent, and no much larger clonotype sits a single base away.

The input for sequencing was peripheral blood, taken on day 0 of AZD1222 vaccination. This receptor was identified in an adult in good health. Recombination joined TRBV6-5 with TRBJ2-3, with no confident D gene call. The CDR3 has the sequence CASSYSSSLGPDTQYF. The DNA is TGTGCCAGCAGTTACTCAAGCAGCTTAGGCCCAGATACGCAGTATTTT.